The clone carrying this T cell receptor beta chain was seen a few times. The antigen is not known. Data came from immunoSEQ multiplex PCR; TCRdb stores just in-frame clones and leaves some out. The sample lists about 85,000 clones; roughly 77% were seen once. The V end lost 3 bases, the J end lost 8 bases, and 10 bases lay between the germline ends. The germline V gene encodes CDR1 SEHNR and CDR2 FQNEAQ (reference sequence). The CDR3 totals 12 residues. This record belongs to a study of cytotoxic CD8 clonotypes in ibrutinib-treated CLL. Study conclusions and caveats: Clonality went up at the time of ibrutinib response, stayed stable in sustained remission, and later dropped back toward its baseline level at progression. Measured clonality at baseline was greater than in age-matched healthy donors and tracked with circulating CD8+ T-cell counts. There were few public clonotypes, and on treatment they contracted or stayed stable.

The receptor comes from a human donor with chronic lymphocytic leukemia. The genes are TRBV7-9 and TRBJ1-2; no definite D call. The material sequenced was PBMCs, taken after 12 months of ibrutinib treatment. The chain's CDR3 is CASSFDREGYTF. In nucleotides, the CDR3 is TGTGCCAGCAGCTTTGACCGGGAAGGCTACACCTTC. Full variable domain (missing parts from reference TRBV7-9 and TRBJ1-2): DTGVSQNPRHKITKRGQNVTFRCDPISEHNRLYWYRQTLGQGPEFLTYFQNEAQLEKSRLLSDRFSAERPKGSFSTLEIQRTEQGDSAMYLCASSFDREGYTFGSGTRLTVV.